The 22 T cell receptor beta chains below come from one sample, sequenced in a study of immune aging and cytomegalovirus after organ transplant. Their target antigens are unknown. BD Rhapsody targeted mRNA and AbSeq chemistry was used for microwell cell capture and library preparation. TCRdb independently ran MiXCR on the single-cell sequencing reads; one entry per CDR3 protein. Of approximately 22,000 distinct CDR3 sequences listed, about a third were seen once; the top ten hold 25% to 30%. Time point: five sample-tagged time points from pre-transplant (day -1) to day 368 post-transplant, pooled. The sample here was CMV peptide-activated CD4+ and CD8+ T cells sorted from blood, taken at five time points, pooled. As for subset: sorted CD8+CD137+ and CD4+CD154+ T cells after 11 to 13 h CMV IE-1 peptide stimulation. These TCRs come from a female donor who had a heart transplant and CMV viremia.

With respect to this clonotype: The junction departs from the called germline gene at one end, perhaps through a read error. The chain uses TRBV3-1 and TRBJ1-3; 7 bases align to TRBD1. This CDR3 is 15 amino acids long. The germline V gene has CDR1 LGHDT and CDR2 YNNKEL (reference sequence). This chain's CDR3 is CAGSHHDRAGNTIYF. The CDR3 bases are TGTGCCGGCAGCCATCATGACAGGGCGGGAAACACCATATATTTT. Full variable domain (rest looked up from reference TRBV3-1 and TRBJ1-3): DTAVSQTPKYLVTQMGNDKSIKCEQNLGHDTMYWYKQDSKKFLKIMFSYNNKELIINETVPNRFSPKSPDKAHLNLHINSLELGDSAVYFCAGSHHDRAGNTIYFGEGSWLTVV.

Only a few counts were recorded for this clonotype. The genes are TRBV29-1 and TRBJ2-3, with 9 bases fitting TRBD1. Trimming took 4 bases from V and 2 from J; bases not matched to a gene: 13. The germline V gene has CDR1 SQVTM and CDR2 ANQGSEA. The CDR3 length is 17 residues. In nucleotides, the CDR3 is TGCAGCGTTGCTGGGACAGGGTTCATCGGGCTCACAGATACGCAGTATTTT. Translated: CSVAGTGFIGLTDTQYF.

This clonotype was recorded once. No conserved phenylalanine or tryptophan ends this CDR3, so it is likely a read error. Because the CDR3's place on the DNA is in doubt, the DNA is left out and the CDR3 is given as listed by TCRdb. This CDR3 reads CSARGQLRGSTDTQHL. The chain combines TRBV20-1 with TRBJ2-3; the D segment call TRBD1 is taken from the table without a DNA check. The CDR3 totals 16 residues, both ends included. Germline CDR1 is DFQATT and CDR2 is SNEGSKA (reference sequence).

This clonotype turned up a few times. This likely comes from a read error, as the CDR3 has no conserved phenylalanine or tryptophan at its end. The chain links TRBV15 to TRBJ2-7, with 9 bases fitting TRBD1. Germline CDR1 and CDR2: LNHNV and YYDKDF (reference sequence). This CDR3 spans 14 amino acids. CDR3 sequence: CATSGEGQGDEQYL. The CDR3 region has the DNA TGTGCCACCAGCGGAGAGGGACAGGGCGACGAGCAGTACCTC.

The chain is built from TRBV7-9 and TRBJ1-2; D not certain. The V gene's germline CDR1 is SEHNR and CDR2 FQNEAQ (reference sequence). Trimming shortened V by 5 bases and J by 6 bases, and 22 bases separated the two germline ends. The CDR3 length is 16 residues. CDR3 protein: CASSKRSAGNLHGYTF. The CDR3 DNA follows: TGTGCCAGCAGCAAAAGGTCAGCGGGAAACCTCCATGGCTACACCTTC. The whole variable domain, remainder taken from reference TRBV7-9 and TRBJ1-2, is DTGVSQNPRHKITKRGQNVTFRCDPISEHNRLYWYRQTLGQGPEFLTYFQNEAQLEKSRLLSDRFSAERPKGSFSTLEIQRTEQGDSAMYLCASSKRSAGNLHGYTFGSGTRLTVV.

This chain connects TRBV7-2 to TRBJ2-1, with a weak D call TRBD2 (5 bases). The CDR3 spans 15 residues. V gave up 3 bases and J gave up 0 bases, with 9 bases separating them. From germline, CDR1 is SGHTA and CDR2 FQGNSA. The CDR3 here is CASSFLSGSYNEQFF. For the CDR3, the DNA is TGTGCCAGCAGCTTTTTGAGCGGCTCCTACAATGAGCAGTTCTTC.

The rearrangement uses TRBV11-2 and TRBJ2-5; D assignment may be TRBD1 or TRBD2 (5 bases each). Germline V lookup: CDR1 SGHAT, CDR2 FQNNGV. The V and J ends lost 4 bases and 0 bases respectively, with 18 bases between them. CDR3 size: 17 residues. CDR3: CASSSRKEGLYQETQYF. The CDR3 DNA is TGTGCCAGCAGCTCACGAAAAGAGGGGTTGTACCAAGAGACCCAGTACTTC. The whole variable domain, filled in from reference TRBV11-2 and TRBJ2-5, reads EAGVAQSPRYKIIEKRQSVAFWCNPISGHATLYWYQQILGQGPKLLIQFQNNGVVDDSQLPKDRFSAERLKGVDSTLKIQPAKLEDSAVYLCASSSRKEGLYQETQYFGPGTRLLVL.

The chain links TRBV10-3 to TRBJ1-2; 8 bases match TRBD1. Germline V gene sequence: CDR1 ENHRY, CDR2 SYGVKD. The CDR3 has 13 residues. The ends lost 4 bases at V and 7 bases at J; junction bases unmatched: 5. CDR3 nucleotides: TGTGCCATCAGTGCGGACAGGGAGGGTGGCTACACCTTC. Its protein is CAISADREGGYTF.

The chain is built from TRBV21-1 and TRBJ2-1; the table's D gene call, TRBD2, was not cross checked with the DNA. TRBV21-1 is a documented pseudogene. The CDR3 runs to 20 residues. The DNA for the CDR3 is TGTGCCAGCAGCAAACAACCGGGACTAGCGGGAGAGAGCTCCTACAATGAGCAGTTCTTC. The encoded protein is CASSKQPGLAGESSYNEQFF.

The gene calls are TRBV28 and TRBJ2-5; possibly TRBD1 for D (5 bases). The CDR3 runs to 16 residues. Trimming left V 7 bases short and J 3 bases short, with 21 bases between. Germline CDR1 is MDHEN and CDR2 is SYDVKM. Here the CDR3 reads CASNTRFQGREETQYF. The CDR3 region has the DNA TGTGCCAGCAACACGCGATTCCAGGGCAGGGAAGAGACCCAGTACTTC.

This clonotype was counted only a few times. The V call is TRBV24-1, the J call TRBJ2-2; 9 bases align to TRBD1. Germline values: CDR1 KGHDR, CDR2 SFDVKD. The CDR3 runs 18 residues. V lost 2 bases and J lost 2; bases outside the gene matches: 8. CDR3 residues: CATSDWIRDRENTGELFF. The CDR3 DNA reads as TGTGCCACCAGTGATTGGATCCGGGACAGGGAAAACACCGGGGAGCTGTTTTTT.

This chain connects TRBV7-2 to TRBJ1-1, with D perhaps TRBD1 (6 bases). CDR1 SGHTA and CDR2 FQGNSA come from the germline V gene. Trimming cost V 5 bases and J 4 bases, with 14 bases left between them. This CDR3 has 14 residues. The CDR3 DNA reads TGTGCCAGCAGCCTACAGGGCCGGGGCACTGAAGCTTTCTTT. Translation: CASSLQGRGTEAFF.

A word on this clonotype: Sequence at one end of the junction differs from germline and may be a read error. The genes are TRBV6-2 or TRBV6-3 and TRBJ2-7, with 8 bases matching TRBD1. CDR1 is MNHEY and CDR2 is SVGEGT in the germline V gene. This CDR3 comprises 13 residues. CDR3 loop: CAGSWTGHYGQYF. CDR3 sequence (DNA): TGTGCCGGCAGTTGGACAGGGCACTACGGGCAGTACTTC.

The chain is built from TRBV20-1 and TRBJ2-3; no reliable D call. This CDR3 is 15 amino acids long. Looked up from germline, CDR1 is DFQATT and CDR2 is SNEGSKA (reference sequence). V was pared by 6 bases and J by 1 base, with 17 bases between. The CDR3: CSARRSSEGTDTQYF. CDR3 DNA sequence: TGCAGTGCCCGTCGATCGAGCGAGGGCACAGATACGCAGTATTTT.

J is TRBJ1-1 and V is TRBV20-1, with D tentatively TRBD1 (6 bases). CDR3 length: 14 residues. Per germline, CDR1 DFQATT and CDR2 SNEGSKA (reference sequence). Written as DNA, the CDR3 is TGCAGAGTGGGGGTTTCGGGGGCCCCGGGTGAAGCTTTCTTT. Protein: CRVGVSGAPGEAFF.

This clonotype showed up many times. V is TRBV5-1 and J is TRBJ2-1; TRBD2 agrees at 10 bases. CDR3 length: 16 residues. Losses at the gene ends were 2 bases for V and 3 bases for J; bases not matched to a gene: 5. CDR1 SGHRS and CDR2 YFSETQ come from the germline V gene. Here the CDR3 DNA reads TGCGCCAGCAGCTTAGGAATAGCGGGAGGCTACAATGAGCAGTTCTTC. As protein: CASSLGIAGGYNEQFF.

In its sample, this clonotype ranks as medium-sized. This chain uses TRBV12-3 or TRBV12-4 with TRBJ2-2, with TRBD2 matching 7 bases. The CDR3 totals 16 residues. The V and J ends lost 7 bases and 0 bases, in that order; junction bases with no gene match: 8. The CDR3 spells CASIKTGLSNTGELFF. The CDR3 DNA reads TGTGCCAGCATTAAAACGGGACTATCGAACACCGGGGAGCTGTTTTTT.

In this sample, this clonotype turned up a few times. A far bigger clonotype differs at one base, so this is likely a read error. The rearrangement links TRBV7-8 to TRBJ2-1, with 9 bases aligning to TRBD2. V lost 4 bases and J lost 8; bases outside the gene matches: 9. Germline V gives CDR1 SGHVS, CDR2 FQNEAQ. This CDR3 contains 15 residues. The CDR3 nucleotides are TGTGCCAGCAGCTCAACTAGCGGGTTCAACGATGAGCAGTTCTTC. It yields the protein CASSSTSGFNDEQFF. Full variable domain (rest looked up from reference TRBV7-8 and TRBJ2-1): GAGVSQSPRYKVAKRGQDVALRCDPISGHVSLFWYQQALGQGPEFLTYFQNEAQLDKSGLPSDRFFAERPEGSVSTLKIQRTQQEDSAVYLCASSSTSGFNDEQFFGPGTRLTVL.

A note on this clonotype: As the CDR3 is not closed by the conserved phenylalanine or tryptophan, this likely results from a read error. This chain connects TRBV5-1 to TRBJ2-2; 10 bases map to TRBD1. CDR1 and CDR2 from the germline V gene are SGHRS and YFSETQ. The CDR3 spans 15 residues. V shed 6 bases and J 1 base; nucleotides not matched to a gene: 3. CDR3 loop: CASNDRGLNTGELFL. The CDR3 bases are TGCGCCAGCAACGACAGGGGGCTGAACACCGGGGAGCTGTTTCTT.

The rearrangement joins TRBV4-3 to TRBJ1-2, with D unclear. The CDR3 extends over 15 amino acids. CDR1 is LGHNA, CDR2 YSLEER, per germline. The V end lost 0 bases, the J end lost 1 base, and 9 bases lay between the germline ends. The CDR3 sequence is CASSQDADRNYGYTF. The CDR3 DNA is TGCGCCAGCAGCCAAGACGCGGACCGTAACTATGGCTACACCTTC.

This clonotype was observed a few times. The chain has TRBV5-1 and TRBJ2-7; 9 bases line up with TRBD2. This CDR3 has 15 residues. V shed 7 bases, J shed 6 bases, and the junction held 14 bases outside the gene matches. The V gene's germline CDR1 is SGHRS and CDR2 YFSETQ. The CDR3 DNA sequence: TGCGCCAGCCGAATGGGGATTAGCGGGAGCTCCGAGCAGTACTTC. Translating it yields CASRMGISGSSEQYF. The full variable domain, rest sourced from reference TRBV5-1 and TRBJ2-7, is KAGVTQTPRYLIKTRGQQVTLSCSPISGHRSVSWYQQTPGQGLQFLFEYFSETQRNKGNFPGRFSGRQFSNSRSEMNVSTLELGDSALYLCASRMGISGSSEQYFGPGTRLTVT.

This clonotype is medium-sized in the sample. V is TRBV12-3 or TRBV12-4 and J is TRBJ1-2; D ambiguous. The CDR3 is 14 amino acids. V lost 0 bases and J 6 bases, leaving 11 bases between the germline ends. Here the CDR3 reads CASSLAGIFDGYTF. The CDR3 DNA is TGTGCCAGCAGTTTAGCCGGGATTTTTGATGGCTACACCTTC.